This is a list of T cell receptor beta chains from one sample in a study of post-analysis software for immune sequencing data. TCRdb reprocessed the PCR reads with MiXCR, giving one entry per CDR3 protein. Counted here are hundreds of thousands of distinct CDR3 sequences, approximately 59% occurring once; the ten biggest clones make up approximately 10%. The sample was blood. Receptors originate from a girl aged 2 to 10 with multiple sclerosis. The CDR3 runs from the conserved cysteine through the conserved F or W. The order of the fields is D gene, CDR3 length, J gene, clone size, V gene, CDR3 DNA, CDR3 protein. A D gene is named only where the DNA matches it firmly. Clone size, where shown, is once, few, many, or a class for clones that have expanded.

d_gene: .
len: 12
j_gene: TRBJ1-5
abundance: .
v_gene: TRBV6-2/TRBV6-3
CDR3nt: TGTGCCAGCAGTTACAGTCTTCAGCCCCAGCATTTT
CDR3aa: CASSYSLQPQHF

d_gene: TRBD2
len: 18
j_gene: TRBJ2-1
abundance: few
v_gene: TRBV5-1
CDR3nt: TGCGCCAGCAGCCCCAGAGGCCAGCGGGGGGCCCTATACAATGAGCAGTTCTTC
CDR3aa: CASSPRGQRGALYNEQFF

d_gene: .
len: 15
j_gene: TRBJ2-6
abundance: .
v_gene: TRBV29-1
CDR3nt: TGCAGCGTTGAAGATCCGAACTCTGGGGCCAACGTCCTGACTTTC
CDR3aa: CSVEDPNSGANVLTF

d_gene: TRBD1
len: 14
j_gene: TRBJ1-2
abundance: once
v_gene: TRBV7-3
CDR3nt: TGTGCCAGCAGCTTATATCCAGGGGGCAATGGCTACACCTTC
CDR3aa: CASSLYPGGNGYTF

d_gene: .
len: 13
j_gene: TRBJ2-1
abundance: .
v_gene: TRBV5-1
CDR3nt: TGCGCCAGCAGCTTCTTTTCCGGGTTCGAGCAGTTCTTC
CDR3aa: CASSFFSGFEQFF

d_gene: .
len: 14
j_gene: TRBJ2-5
abundance: .
v_gene: TRBV6-1
CDR3nt: TGTGCCAGCAGTGAAACGAGGGTACAAGAGACCCAGTACTTC
CDR3aa: CASSETRVQETQYF

d_gene: TRBD2
len: 15
j_gene: TRBJ2-3
abundance: once
v_gene: TRBV20-1
CDR3nt: TGCAGTGCTTTACGGGGGGGAACTAGCACAGATACGCAGTATTTT
CDR3aa: CSALRGGTSTDTQYF

d_gene: TRBD2
len: 13
j_gene: TRBJ2-1
abundance: .
v_gene: TRBV25-1
CDR3nt: TGTGCCAGCAGGACGGGACTAGCGAGAGAGCAGTTCTTC
CDR3aa: CASRTGLAREQFF

d_gene: TRBD2
len: 16
j_gene: TRBJ2-3
abundance: few
v_gene: TRBV6-6
CDR3nt: TGTGCCAGCAGGCCTAGGACTAGCGGGGGGACAGATACGCAGTATTTT
CDR3aa: CASRPRTSGGTDTQYF

d_gene: .
len: 14
j_gene: TRBJ1-2
abundance: .
v_gene: TRBV6-4
CDR3nt: TGTGCCAGCAGTGACGCGGGCTGGGGCTATGGCTACACCTTC
CDR3aa: CASSDAGWGYGYTF

d_gene: .
len: 12
j_gene: TRBJ2-7
abundance: .
v_gene: TRBV3-1
CDR3nt: TGTGCCAGCAGCCATACTAGCTACGAGCAGTACTTC
CDR3aa: CASSHTSYEQYF

d_gene: .
len: 16
j_gene: TRBJ2-7
abundance: .
v_gene: TRBV6-5
CDR3nt: TGTGCCAGCAGTTACTCGGTCGGACGCCGCTCCTACGAGCAGTACTTC
CDR3aa: CASSYSVGRRSYEQYF

d_gene: TRBD1
len: 14
j_gene: TRBJ1-2
abundance: few
v_gene: TRBV4-1
CDR3nt: TGCGCCAGCAGCCAAGATCGGGCAGGGGGTGACTACACCTTC
CDR3aa: CASSQDRAGGDYTF

d_gene: TRBD1
len: 18
j_gene: TRBJ2-3
abundance: .
v_gene: TRBV7-9
CDR3nt: TGTGCCAGCAGCCCCACCTCAACAGGGGGAACCTCCACAGATACGCAGTATTTT
CDR3aa: CASSPTSTGGTSTDTQYF

d_gene: TRBD2
len: 13
j_gene: TRBJ2-1
abundance: few
v_gene: TRBV6-2/TRBV6-3
CDR3nt: TGTGCCGGGGGGGATAGCTCCTACAATGAGCAGTTCTTC
CDR3aa: CAGGDSSYNEQFF

d_gene: .
len: 16
j_gene: TRBJ1-1
abundance: .
v_gene: TRBV6-5
CDR3nt: TGTGCCAGCAAATACGGAAACCGACTGATGAACACTGAAGCTTTCTTT
CDR3aa: CASKYGNRLMNTEAFF

d_gene: TRBD1
len: 18
j_gene: TRBJ2-1
abundance: .
v_gene: TRBV5-1
CDR3nt: TGCGCCAGCAGCTGGGGGACAGGGGGCGCGTTAACCTACAATGAGCAGTTCTTC
CDR3aa: CASSWGTGGALTYNEQFF

d_gene: TRBD2
len: 15
j_gene: TRBJ2-7
abundance: .
v_gene: TRBV29-1
CDR3nt: TGCAGCGTTCTACTAGCGGGAGGCCCTACCTACGAGCAGTACTTC
CDR3aa: CSVLLAGGPTYEQYF

d_gene: .
len: 14
j_gene: TRBJ1-2
abundance: few
v_gene: TRBV7-2
CDR3nt: TGTGCCAGCAGCTTAGATTCGGAGAACTATGGCTACACCTTC
CDR3aa: CASSLDSENYGYTF

d_gene: .
len: 16
j_gene: TRBJ2-1
abundance: once
v_gene: TRBV9
CDR3nt: TGTGCCAGCAGCGTAGGGAGGGAAAGCTCCTACAATGAGCAGTTCTTC
CDR3aa: CASSVGRESSYNEQFF

d_gene: .
len: 13
j_gene: TRBJ2-3
abundance: .
v_gene: TRBV10-3
CDR3nt: TGTGCCATCAGTGAAGGAATCTCAGATACGCAGTATTTT
CDR3aa: CAISEGISDTQYF

d_gene: .
len: 13
j_gene: TRBJ1-1
abundance: few
v_gene: TRBV12-3/TRBV12-4
CDR3nt: TGTGCCAGCAGTCATTCCCCGGGGACTGAAGCTTTCTTT
CDR3aa: CASSHSPGTEAFF

d_gene: .
len: 16
j_gene: TRBJ1-5
abundance: few
v_gene: TRBV12-3/TRBV12-4
CDR3nt: TGTGCCAGCAGTCCCCTCGGGGGGCGGGATGGTCAGCCCCAGCATTTT
CDR3aa: CASSPLGGRDGQPQHF

d_gene: .
len: 15
j_gene: TRBJ2-1
abundance: once
v_gene: TRBV11-2
CDR3nt: TGTGCCAGCACCTTCAGTCAGGGGACCTACAATGAGCAGTTCTTC
CDR3aa: CASTFSQGTYNEQFF

d_gene: TRBD1
len: 15
j_gene: TRBJ1-6
abundance: .
v_gene: TRBV4-3
CDR3nt: TGCGCCAGCAGCCAAGGACAGGGAAAGAATTCACCCCTCCACTTT
CDR3aa: CASSQGQGKNSPLHF

d_gene: .
len: 15
j_gene: TRBJ2-5
abundance: once
v_gene: TRBV7-2
CDR3nt: TGTGCCAGCAGCTTCCTTATCCCGAAACAAGAGACCCAGTACTTC
CDR3aa: CASSFLIPKQETQYF

d_gene: .
len: 15
j_gene: TRBJ2-2
abundance: once
v_gene: TRBV10-3
CDR3nt: TGTGCCATCAGTGGCTCACAGGGGAACACCGGGGAGCTGTTTTTT
CDR3aa: CAISGSQGNTGELFF

d_gene: .
len: 14
j_gene: TRBJ2-1
abundance: few
v_gene: TRBV20-1
CDR3nt: TGCAGTGCTAGAGATCCGGCTGAGGGCGATGAGCAGTTCTTC
CDR3aa: CSARDPAEGDEQFF

d_gene: TRBD1
len: 15
j_gene: TRBJ2-4
abundance: .
v_gene: TRBV6-5
CDR3nt: TGTGCCAGCAGCTCCGGGACAGGGGATTTAAACATTCAGTACTTC
CDR3aa: CASSSGTGDLNIQYF

d_gene: TRBD2
len: 14
j_gene: TRBJ2-7
abundance: .
v_gene: TRBV28
CDR3nt: TGTGCCAGCAGGCGAGGACTAGCTCCGGACGAGCAGTACTTC
CDR3aa: CASRRGLAPDEQYF

d_gene: .
len: 14
j_gene: TRBJ2-1
abundance: .
v_gene: TRBV20-1
CDR3nt: TGCAGTGCTAGGGGCGGGGAGGTCTACAATGAGCAGTTCTTC
CDR3aa: CSARGGEVYNEQFF

d_gene: TRBD1
len: 15
j_gene: TRBJ2-1
abundance: .
v_gene: TRBV9
CDR3nt: TGTGCCAGCAGCGGCGGACAGGCTCCCTACAATGAGCAGTTCTTC
CDR3aa: CASSGGQAPYNEQFF

d_gene: .
len: 13
j_gene: TRBJ2-5
abundance: .
v_gene: TRBV29-1
CDR3nt: TGCAGCGCTGGCTTTATCCCTATGGAGACCCAGTACTTC
CDR3aa: CSAGFIPMETQYF

d_gene: .
len: 13
j_gene: TRBJ1-2
abundance: once
v_gene: TRBV20-1
CDR3nt: TGCAGTGCTAGGGACGTCGCTAACTATGGCTACACCTTC
CDR3aa: CSARDVANYGYTF

d_gene: .
len: 15
j_gene: TRBJ2-7
abundance: .
v_gene: TRBV6-5
CDR3nt: TGTGCCAGCAGTCTTGACCCAAAAGGTCTCTACGAGCAGTACTTC
CDR3aa: CASSLDPKGLYEQYF

d_gene: .
len: 13
j_gene: TRBJ2-1
abundance: .
v_gene: TRBV5-1
CDR3nt: TGCGCCAGCAGCTTGGGGGCCAGAGTAGAGCAGTTCTTC
CDR3aa: CASSLGARVEQFF

d_gene: .
len: 16
j_gene: TRBJ1-4
abundance: .
v_gene: TRBV9
CDR3nt: TGTGCCAGCAGCGTTACGGCCGGGCGCCTGGGTGAAAAACCGTTTTTT
CDR3aa: CASSVTAGRLGEKPFF

d_gene: .
len: 15
j_gene: TRBJ2-7
abundance: .
v_gene: TRBV25-1
CDR3nt: TGTGCCAGCAGTGCCCCCAACGGGGAAACCCACGAGCAGTACTTC
CDR3aa: CASSAPNGETHEQYF

d_gene: .
len: 17
j_gene: TRBJ2-7
abundance: .
v_gene: TRBV28
CDR3nt: TGTGCCAGCAGTTTCGTGTTCGGCAGGGTGGGGCCCTACGAGCAGTACTTC
CDR3aa: CASSFVFGRVGPYEQYF

d_gene: .
len: 14
j_gene: TRBJ2-1
abundance: few
v_gene: TRBV29-1
CDR3nt: TGCAGCGACGAAGGTGGCACCCCTCCCAATGAGCAGTTCTTC
CDR3aa: CSDEGGTPPNEQFF

d_gene: TRBD1
len: 14
j_gene: TRBJ2-3
abundance: .
v_gene: TRBV5-1
CDR3nt: TGCGCCAGCAGACAGGGGTCTAGCACAGATACGCAGTATTTT
CDR3aa: CASRQGSSTDTQYF

d_gene: TRBD2
len: 13
j_gene: TRBJ2-7
abundance: few
v_gene: TRBV29-1
CDR3nt: TGCAGCGTGAGGCAGCGGGAGGACTACGAGCAGTACTTC
CDR3aa: CSVRQREDYEQYF

d_gene: .
len: 14
j_gene: TRBJ2-5
abundance: .
v_gene: TRBV7-2
CDR3nt: TGTGCCAGCAGCTTAGAATCGGGTCAAGAGACCCAGTACTTC
CDR3aa: CASSLESGQETQYF

d_gene: TRBD1
len: 14
j_gene: TRBJ1-2
abundance: .
v_gene: TRBV5-1
CDR3nt: TGCGCCAGCAGCCACGGACAGGGCGCCTATGGCTACACCTTC
CDR3aa: CASSHGQGAYGYTF

d_gene: .
len: 14
j_gene: TRBJ2-1
abundance: .
v_gene: TRBV7-9
CDR3nt: TGTGCCAGCACGTACACGGAAACCTACAATGAGCAGTTCTTC
CDR3aa: CASTYTETYNEQFF